Listed below are T cell receptor beta chains from one sample, sequenced in a study of T cells after yellow fever vaccination. TCRdb re-analysed the 5' RACE reads in MiXCR, keeping a single row per CDR3 protein. The table has 550,000 or so distinct CDR3 sequences, about 19% seen once. The specimen was PBMCs, collected 15 days after the yellow fever booster vaccination. The receptors were gathered from a man under 40 who received the YFV17D yellow fever vaccine. Each CDR3 is given with its conserved first and last residue. Fields, in order: V gene, clone size, J gene, D gene, CDR3 DNA, CDR3 protein. A D gene is named only where the DNA matches it firmly. Where a row states a size, it is once, few, many or the class of an expanded clone; other rows omit it.

V gene: TRBV20-1
clone size: few
J gene: TRBJ2-3
D gene: -
CDR3 DNA: TGCAGTGCCCTCAGGGGGGCCCGGACAGATACGCAGTATTTT
CDR3 protein: CSALRGARTDTQYF

V gene: TRBV5-1
clone size: -
J gene: TRBJ1-2
D gene: -
CDR3 DNA: TGCGCCAGCAGCCAAGACGGTTCTAACTATGGCTACACCTTC
CDR3 protein: CASSQDGSNYGYTF

V gene: TRBV6-2/TRBV6-3
clone size: -
J gene: TRBJ2-1
D gene: TRBD2
CDR3 DNA: TGTGCCAGCATGGAGCGGGAAATATACTCCTACAATGAGCAGTTCTTC
CDR3 protein: CASMEREIYSYNEQFF

V gene: TRBV30
clone size: -
J gene: TRBJ2-1
D gene: TRBD2
CDR3 DNA: TGTGCCTGGACCCCGCTAGCGGGAGCCGTTGAGCAGTTCTTC
CDR3 protein: CAWTPLAGAVEQFF

V gene: TRBV20-1
clone size: -
J gene: TRBJ2-7
D gene: -
CDR3 DNA: TGCAGTGCTCCTTTCCAGGGGCCAACAGGAACTGCGTGGGTTTTC
CDR3 protein: CSAPFQGPTGTAWVF

V gene: TRBV20-1
clone size: few
J gene: TRBJ2-7
D gene: TRBD1
CDR3 DNA: TGCAGTGCTCTCGCCGGGACAGGGGGCTACGAGCAGTACTTC
CDR3 protein: CSALAGTGGYEQYF

V gene: TRBV6-1
clone size: -
J gene: TRBJ2-6
D gene: -
CDR3 DNA: TGTGCCAGCAGGTCAGGGATATCTGGGGCCAACGTCCTGACTTTC
CDR3 protein: CASRSGISGANVLTF

V gene: TRBV7-2
clone size: many
J gene: TRBJ2-7
D gene: TRBD1
CDR3 DNA: TGTGCCAGCAGCGGACAGGCCTCCTACGAGCAGTACTTC
CDR3 protein: CASSGQASYEQYF

V gene: TRBV3-1
clone size: few
J gene: TRBJ1-4
D gene: -
CDR3 DNA: TGTGCCAGCAGCCAAGACCTTAGCGCTAATGAAAAACTGTTTTTT
CDR3 protein: CASSQDLSANEKLFF

V gene: TRBV29-1
clone size: -
J gene: TRBJ2-1
D gene: TRBD2
CDR3 DNA: TGCAGCGTCGGGGGACTAGCTTTAAAAGTTGAGCAGTTCTTC
CDR3 protein: CSVGGLALKVEQFF

V gene: TRBV7-2
clone size: -
J gene: TRBJ2-3
D gene: TRBD2
CDR3 DNA: TGTGCCAGCAGCTTTCTGACTAGCGGCACAGATACGCAGTATTTT
CDR3 protein: CASSFLTSGTDTQYF

V gene: TRBV4-3
clone size: -
J gene: TRBJ2-2
D gene: -
CDR3 DNA: TGCGCCAGCAGGAGGGGGCTAGCGGGGAACACCGGGGAGCTGTTTTTT
CDR3 protein: CASRRGLAGNTGELFF

V gene: TRBV29-1
clone size: -
J gene: TRBJ2-1
D gene: TRBD2
CDR3 DNA: TGCAGCGTGGGGGGACTAGGTGCCTACAATGAGCAGTTCTTC
CDR3 protein: CSVGGLGAYNEQFF

V gene: TRBV24-1
clone size: few
J gene: TRBJ2-2
D gene: -
CDR3 DNA: TGTGCCACTGGGACGGCGAACACCGGGGAGCTGTTTTTT
CDR3 protein: CATGTANTGELFF

V gene: TRBV3-1
clone size: few
J gene: TRBJ2-5
D gene: -
CDR3 DNA: TGTGCCAGCAGCGACTCCGGTCTAGCGTCGGCCCAGTACTTC
CDR3 protein: CASSDSGLASAQYF

V gene: TRBV15
clone size: few
J gene: TRBJ2-7
D gene: TRBD2
CDR3 DNA: TGTGCCACCAGCAGAGATCTAGCGGGAGGGTTGGAGCAGTACTTC
CDR3 protein: CATSRDLAGGLEQYF

V gene: TRBV12-3/TRBV12-4
clone size: -
J gene: TRBJ1-2
D gene: -
CDR3 DNA: TGTGCCAGCAGTTTCACTCCGGAAGTTTATGGCTACACCTTC
CDR3 protein: CASSFTPEVYGYTF

V gene: TRBV20-1
clone size: few
J gene: TRBJ2-7
D gene: TRBD1
CDR3 DNA: TGCAGTGCTACTCAGGACAGGGGCTCCGAGCAGTACTTC
CDR3 protein: CSATQDRGSEQYF

V gene: TRBV20-1
clone size: -
J gene: TRBJ2-3
D gene: -
CDR3 DNA: TGCAGTGCTAGCGGGGCAGATACGCAGTATTTT
CDR3 protein: CSASGADTQYF

V gene: TRBV6-1
clone size: few
J gene: TRBJ2-1
D gene: TRBD1
CDR3 DNA: TGTGCCAGCGCCTCAGAGGGGGCCTCGTGGGGTGAGCAGTTCTTC
CDR3 protein: CASASEGASWGEQFF

V gene: TRBV7-2
clone size: -
J gene: TRBJ1-1
D gene: -
CDR3 DNA: TGTGCCAGCAGCGCAGTCCTTATGAACACTGAAGCTTTCTTT
CDR3 protein: CASSAVLMNTEAFF

V gene: TRBV3-1
clone size: -
J gene: TRBJ2-7
D gene: TRBD2
CDR3 DNA: TGTGCCAGCAGCCGGGGTGGACTAGCGGGTTACGAGCAGTACTTC
CDR3 protein: CASSRGGLAGYEQYF

V gene: TRBV6-2/TRBV6-3
clone size: -
J gene: TRBJ2-1
D gene: TRBD2
CDR3 DNA: TGTGCCAGCAGCCCGAGGACTAGCGGGAGTTCCTACAATGAGCAGTTCTTC
CDR3 protein: CASSPRTSGSSYNEQFF

V gene: TRBV12-3/TRBV12-4
clone size: few
J gene: TRBJ1-5
D gene: TRBD1
CDR3 DNA: TGTGCCAGCAGCCCTGGACAGGAGGGTCAGCCCCAGCATTTT
CDR3 protein: CASSPGQEGQPQHF

V gene: TRBV7-8
clone size: -
J gene: TRBJ2-2
D gene: TRBD1
CDR3 DNA: TGTGCCAGCAGACCGACAGGGTTCACCGGGGAGCTGTTTTTT
CDR3 protein: CASRPTGFTGELFF

V gene: TRBV28
clone size: -
J gene: TRBJ2-1
D gene: -
CDR3 DNA: TGTGCCAGCAGTCCTTCGATAGGCAATGAGCAGTTCTTC
CDR3 protein: CASSPSIGNEQFF

V gene: TRBV6-2/TRBV6-3
clone size: -
J gene: TRBJ2-5
D gene: TRBD2
CDR3 DNA: TGTGCCAGCAGTTACCGTCCGACTAGCGGGAGGGGAGAGACCCAGTACTTC
CDR3 protein: CASSYRPTSGRGETQYF

V gene: TRBV5-4
clone size: -
J gene: TRBJ2-7
D gene: TRBD2
CDR3 DNA: TGTGCCAGCAGCTCCGGGACTAGCGAGTACGAGCAGTACTTC
CDR3 protein: CASSSGTSEYEQYF

V gene: TRBV6-2/TRBV6-3
clone size: -
J gene: TRBJ2-7
D gene: TRBD2
CDR3 DNA: TGTGCCAGCAGCCGAACCGGGACTAGCGTGTCCTACGAGCAGTACTTC
CDR3 protein: CASSRTGTSVSYEQYF

V gene: TRBV29-1
clone size: few
J gene: TRBJ1-3
D gene: -
CDR3 DNA: TGCAGCGTTGCGGAGGGAAACACCATATATTTT
CDR3 protein: CSVAEGNTIYF

V gene: TRBV12-3/TRBV12-4
clone size: few
J gene: TRBJ1-2
D gene: -
CDR3 DNA: TGTGCCAGCAGCCAAACTGCCTCGGGAGGCTACACCTTC
CDR3 protein: CASSQTASGGYTF

V gene: TRBV7-2
clone size: -
J gene: TRBJ1-5
D gene: -
CDR3 DNA: TGTGCCAGCAGCTTATCAGGGGCAGGGAGCAATCAGCCCCAGCATTTT
CDR3 protein: CASSLSGAGSNQPQHF

V gene: TRBV6-2/TRBV6-3
clone size: -
J gene: TRBJ2-2
D gene: -
CDR3 DNA: TGTGCCAGCAGTTACGGTCCCGCCGGGGAGCTGTTTTTT
CDR3 protein: CASSYGPAGELFF

V gene: TRBV20-1
clone size: -
J gene: TRBJ1-6
D gene: -
CDR3 DNA: TGCAGTGCTAGGGACGACAGGACGGAATATAATTCACCCCTCCACTTT
CDR3 protein: CSARDDRTEYNSPLHF

V gene: TRBV9
clone size: -
J gene: TRBJ2-7
D gene: -
CDR3 DNA: TGTGCCAGCAGCGCCTACCCGTCCGGAACCTACGAGCAGTACTTC
CDR3 protein: CASSAYPSGTYEQYF

V gene: TRBV6-2/TRBV6-3
clone size: few
J gene: TRBJ2-2
D gene: -
CDR3 DNA: TGTGCCAGCAGCCCTCGGTTGCAGAACACCGGGGAGCTGTTTTTT
CDR3 protein: CASSPRLQNTGELFF

V gene: TRBV7-8
clone size: few
J gene: TRBJ2-5
D gene: TRBD2
CDR3 DNA: TGTGCCAGCAGCAAAACTAGCGGGAGGGAGAAAGAGACCCAGTACTTC
CDR3 protein: CASSKTSGREKETQYF

V gene: TRBV2
clone size: -
J gene: TRBJ2-7
D gene: -
CDR3 DNA: TGTGCCAGCAGTGAAGCGCGGCGGGTTTCCTACGAGCAGTACTTC
CDR3 protein: CASSEARRVSYEQYF

V gene: TRBV3-1
clone size: -
J gene: TRBJ2-3
D gene: TRBD2
CDR3 DNA: TGTGCCAGCAGCCTCGTCGCGGGAGGGGGCGCAGATACGCAGTATTTT
CDR3 protein: CASSLVAGGGADTQYF

V gene: TRBV6-2/TRBV6-3
clone size: -
J gene: TRBJ2-3
D gene: TRBD2
CDR3 DNA: TGTGCCAGCAGAAGACCAAGACTAGCGGGCCGCACAGATACGCAGTATTTT
CDR3 protein: CASRRPRLAGRTDTQYF

V gene: TRBV7-6
clone size: -
J gene: TRBJ2-4
D gene: -
CDR3 DNA: TGTGCCAGCAGCTTAGTGGCCAGGGACTTTGGAAACATTCAGTACTTC
CDR3 protein: CASSLVARDFGNIQYF

V gene: TRBV12-3/TRBV12-4
clone size: once
J gene: TRBJ2-1
D gene: -
CDR3 DNA: TGTGCCAGCAGGGGGGATCGAGGGGACTACAATGAGCAGTTCTTC
CDR3 protein: CASRGDRGDYNEQFF

V gene: TRBV12-3/TRBV12-4
clone size: few
J gene: TRBJ1-5
D gene: -
CDR3 DNA: TGTGCCAGCAGTTCTTGGTCATCCTTTAATCAGCCCCAGCATTTT
CDR3 protein: CASSSWSSFNQPQHF

V gene: TRBV29-1
clone size: few
J gene: TRBJ2-7
D gene: -
CDR3 DNA: TGCAGCGCCCGGAAGCGGCCTGGGGACGAGCAGTACTTC
CDR3 protein: CSARKRPGDEQYF

V gene: TRBV6-2/TRBV6-3
clone size: few
J gene: TRBJ1-2
D gene: -
CDR3 DNA: TGTGCCAGCAGCGAGGTTCAGGGATATGGCTACACCTTC
CDR3 protein: CASSEVQGYGYTF

V gene: TRBV10-3
clone size: few
J gene: TRBJ2-7
D gene: TRBD2
CDR3 DNA: TGTGCCATCAGTAGACTAGCGGATCAAACCTACGAGCAGTACTTC
CDR3 protein: CAISRLADQTYEQYF

V gene: TRBV7-2
clone size: -
J gene: TRBJ2-2
D gene: -
CDR3 DNA: TGTGCCAGCAGCTTAGTGGGGGGTACCACCGGGGAGCTGTTTTTT
CDR3 protein: CASSLVGGTTGELFF

V gene: TRBV6-5
clone size: few
J gene: TRBJ2-2
D gene: TRBD1
CDR3 DNA: TGTGCCAGCAGTTTGACAGGGGGGCAGGTGCCCGGGGAGCTGTTTTTT
CDR3 protein: CASSLTGGQVPGELFF

V gene: TRBV29-1
clone size: few
J gene: TRBJ2-1
D gene: TRBD2
CDR3 DNA: TGCAGCGTTGAGAACGGGAGGGCCATTGCTGAGCAGTTCTTC
CDR3 protein: CSVENGRAIAEQFF

V gene: TRBV7-2
clone size: -
J gene: TRBJ2-4
D gene: TRBD1
CDR3 DNA: TGTGCCAGCACCGACAGGGCGGAATTAGCCAAAAACATTCAGTACTTC
CDR3 protein: CASTDRAELAKNIQYF

V gene: TRBV12-3/TRBV12-4
clone size: -
J gene: TRBJ2-3
D gene: TRBD2
CDR3 DNA: TGTGCCAGCAGTACACCTCGGGAGGGCCAGGTGGATACGCAGTATTTT
CDR3 protein: CASSTPREGQVDTQYF

V gene: TRBV7-2
clone size: -
J gene: TRBJ2-2
D gene: -
CDR3 DNA: TGTGCCAGCAGCTTATTTTTGGGCCCACCGTGGACCGGGGAGCTGTTTTTT
CDR3 protein: CASSLFLGPPWTGELFF

V gene: TRBV29-1
clone size: many
J gene: TRBJ2-7
D gene: TRBD2
CDR3 DNA: TGCAGCGTTGTGCGGGAGGGCCGGCGAGAGCAGTACTTC
CDR3 protein: CSVVREGRREQYF

V gene: TRBV3-1
clone size: few
J gene: TRBJ1-1
D gene: -
CDR3 DNA: TGTGCCAGCAGCCAAGCTACGGGGCGGGCCGGCGGAGCTTTCTTT
CDR3 protein: CASSQATGRAGGAFF

V gene: TRBV27
clone size: few
J gene: TRBJ2-6
D gene: TRBD2
CDR3 DNA: TGTGCCAGCAGTTTATTCCCCGGACTAGCGGGAGTCAGTTTGATGGGGGCCAACGTCCTGACTTTC
CDR3 protein: CASSLFPGLAGVSLMGANVLTF

V gene: TRBV15
clone size: -
J gene: TRBJ1-4
D gene: -
CDR3 DNA: TGTGCCACCAGCATCAACAACGCTAATGAAAAACTGTTTTTT
CDR3 protein: CATSINNANEKLFF

V gene: TRBV6-1
clone size: -
J gene: TRBJ2-3
D gene: -
CDR3 DNA: TGTGCCAGCAGTGAAGGGCCAGCGGATACGCAGTATTTT
CDR3 protein: CASSEGPADTQYF